This T cell receptor delta chain was sequenced for a study of in vitro expanded adult blood gammadelta T cells (TCRdb year 2020). Regarding the study in general: Among T cells, Vgamma9Vdelta2 cells made up between 94.4% and 100% of the sorted population, reflecting the sort purity. The study compared the TCR repertoire of Vgamma9Vdelta2 T cells expanded in vitro with a mistletoe-extract drug against those expanded with HMBPP or zoledronate. Cells from each donor were stimulated separately with HMBPP, zoledronate or AbnobaViscum P, and the TRG and TRD CDR3 repertoires were sequenced for each condition. The TCR repertoire analysis included a few subjects.

Sample treatment or condition, as interpreted from the label and publication: AbnobaViscum Pini, a non-fermented European mistletoe (Viscum album, pine host) extract drug, around 910 ug/mL. Live CD3+ TCRgammadelta+ Vgamma9+ Vdelta2+ T cells were FACS-sorted on a FACS Aria III after expansion. Before expansion, PBMC received a one-day pulse of 850 to 1,000 ug/mL AbnobaViscum P and were then washed three times. Cultures were expanded for about 15 days, with IL-2 replenished every 3 to 4 days. Following the one-day stimulant pulse, cells were washed three times and were subsequently cultured in medium containing roughly 96 U/mL IL-2. Before culture, peripheral blood mononuclear cells were isolated using Lymphoprep gradient centrifugation and then cryopreserved in liquid nitrogen. Library prep was done by 5' RACE. RNA was extracted from 8,500 to 10,000 sorted cells per sample using the RNeasy Micro Kit. To build the libraries, template-switch reverse transcription was performed and then the CDR3gamma and CDR3delta regions were amplified by PCR. Amplicons were sequenced on an Illumina MiSeq with the V2 300 kit, and 150 bp paired-end reads were generated. From the authors' description of their analysis: FastQC version 0.11.8 was used to assess read quality. Reads were aligned to GenBank TRG or TRD reference genes with MiXCR version 3.0.3 to construct CDR3 sequences. MiXCR ran with default parameters, except that TRDD assembly used 3 instead of 5 consecutive nucleotides. Repertoire analyses, including normalized Shannon-Wiener diversity, clonotype tracking and multidimensional scaling, were performed with VDJtools version 1.2.1 under default settings. Out-of-frame CDR3 sequences and those containing stop codons were excluded from analysis. Clone calls in TCRdb were regenerated from the public reads with CATT, after which identical DNA sequences shared one row. These V and J calls originate from TCRdb's pipeline instead of the authors' own analysis. Present in this sample are roughly 410 delta-chain clones, nearly 55% of which were seen just once. Around two thirds of the sample comes from the top ten.

The full study reports these points: CDR3 length, diversity and J usage of AbnobaViscum P-expanded Vgamma9Vdelta2 repertoires were found to be similar to those of HMBPP- and zoledronate-expanded repertoires, which suggested a polyclonal response. The TRDV2 repertoire shared between treatments was private to each donor, and multidimensional scaling clustered TRD repertoires by subject rather than stimulant. All repertoires were derived from in vitro expanded cultures of healthy donor cells rather than from mistletoe-treated patients. Top TRGV9 CDR3 clonotypes were largely public, being shared across donors and across all three stimulation conditions.

Inclusive of the bounding cysteine and phenylalanine, the CDR3 is 18 residues long. Only the CDR3 region is kept as DNA, spanning 54 bases read in frame from base 1. Clipping removes 2 bases from V and 5 bases from J, with 14 as the unmatched junction base count. Per the germline V gene, GEAIGNYY is the CDR1 and EKD is the CDR2. To note about this clone: Its specific antigen is unknown. A single base is all that separates this from a far larger clone, so a read error is likely. The sample carries other DNA sequences with the same CDR3.

The chain uses TRDV2 and TRDJ1; 12 central nucleotides agree with TRDD3. The source material was gamma-delta T cells from peripheral blood expanded in culture, sampled from an in vitro culture stimulated with Abnoba P. The receptor was isolated from an adult in good health. The sequenced DNA: TGTGCCTGTGACAACGTACTGGGGGATACTATTAATACTGATAAACTCATCTTT. It translates to CACDNVLGDTINTDKLIF.